This T cell receptor beta chain appears in the sequencing data of a study listed by TCRdb under 2016. The CDR3 runs 14 amino acids, cysteine and phenylalanine included. Just the 42-base CDR3 DNA is kept, in frame starting at base 1. Deletion took 5 bases off V and 3 bases off J, with a span of 12 bases between the germline ends. This clonotype came up a few times. The antigen it binds to is not known. Per-nucleotide qualities are absent, and no much larger clonotype sits a single base away. Library method: RT-PCR. The listed sequencing device is Illumina MiSeq. In-frame beta chains were kept once TCRdb had trimmed the public reads at Q25 with fastp and called clones with MiXCR. Every entry covers one CDR3 protein and lists the most common genes and DNA from its rows. This sample holds about 680,000 distinct CDR3 sequences; approximately 15% were observed only once. 3.6% of the sample belongs to the ten largest clones.

The sequenced sample consisted of memory CD4+ T cells from blood. This TCR was sampled from a female donor in good health, serving as a healthy control. Recombination connected TRBV12-3 or TRBV12-4 to TRBJ2-3; no D gene call is confident. The nucleotide sequence is TGTGCCAGCAGTCCTCTCTTGAATACAGATACGCAGTATTTT. Translation gives CASSPLLNTDTQYF.